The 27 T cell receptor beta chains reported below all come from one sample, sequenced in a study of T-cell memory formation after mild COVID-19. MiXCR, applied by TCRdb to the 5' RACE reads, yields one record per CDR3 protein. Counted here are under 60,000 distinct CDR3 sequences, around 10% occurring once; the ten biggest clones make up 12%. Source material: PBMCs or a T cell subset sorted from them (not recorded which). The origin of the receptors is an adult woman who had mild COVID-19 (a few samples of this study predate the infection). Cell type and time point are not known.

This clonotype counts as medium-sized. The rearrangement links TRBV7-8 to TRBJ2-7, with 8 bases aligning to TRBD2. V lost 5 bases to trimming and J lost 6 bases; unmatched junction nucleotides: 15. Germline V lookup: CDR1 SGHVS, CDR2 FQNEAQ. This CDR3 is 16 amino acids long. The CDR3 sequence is CASSHLIGAGDPEQYF. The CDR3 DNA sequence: TGTGCCAGCAGCCACCTGATTGGAGCGGGGGACCCCGAGCAGTACTTC.

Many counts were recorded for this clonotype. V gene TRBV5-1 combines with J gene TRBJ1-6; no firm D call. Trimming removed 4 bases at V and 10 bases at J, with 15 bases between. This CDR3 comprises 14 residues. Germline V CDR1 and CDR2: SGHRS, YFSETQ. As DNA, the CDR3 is TGCGCCAGCAGCCCCGGGAACAACAACTCACCCCTCCACTTT. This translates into CASSPGNNNSPLHF. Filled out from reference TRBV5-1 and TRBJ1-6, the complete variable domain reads KAGVTQTPRYLIKTRGQQVTLSCSPISGHRSVSWYQQTPGQGLQFLFEYFSETQRNKGNFPGRFSGRQFSNSRSEMNVSTLELGDSALYLCASSPGNNNSPLHFGNGTRLTVT.

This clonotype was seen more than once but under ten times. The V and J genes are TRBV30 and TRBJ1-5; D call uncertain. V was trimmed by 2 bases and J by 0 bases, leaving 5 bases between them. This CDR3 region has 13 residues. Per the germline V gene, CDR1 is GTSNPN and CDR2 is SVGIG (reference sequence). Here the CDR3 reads CAWSHSSNQPQHF. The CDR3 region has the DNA TGTGCCTGGAGTCATTCTAGCAATCAGCCCCAGCATTTT. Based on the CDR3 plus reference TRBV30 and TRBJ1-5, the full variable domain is SQTIHQWPATLVQPVGSPLSLECTVEGTSNPNLYWYRQAAGRGLQLLFYSVGIGQISSEVPQNLSASRPQDRQFILSSKKLLLSDSGFYLCAWSHSSNQPQHFGDGTRLSIL.

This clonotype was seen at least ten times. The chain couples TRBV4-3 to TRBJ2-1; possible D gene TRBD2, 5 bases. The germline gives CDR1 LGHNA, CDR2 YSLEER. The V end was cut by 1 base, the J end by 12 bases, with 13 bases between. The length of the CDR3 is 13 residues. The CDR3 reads CASSQGTLLTQFF. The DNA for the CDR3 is TGCGCCAGCAGCCAAGGGACTTTACTTACGCAGTTCTTC.

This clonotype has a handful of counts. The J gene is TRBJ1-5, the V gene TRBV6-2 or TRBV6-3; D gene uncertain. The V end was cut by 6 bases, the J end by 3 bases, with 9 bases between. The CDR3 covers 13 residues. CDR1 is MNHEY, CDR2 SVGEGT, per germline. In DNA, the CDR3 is TGTGCCAGCAGGACCCTTTACAATCAGCCCCAGCATTTT. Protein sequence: CASRTLYNQPQHF.

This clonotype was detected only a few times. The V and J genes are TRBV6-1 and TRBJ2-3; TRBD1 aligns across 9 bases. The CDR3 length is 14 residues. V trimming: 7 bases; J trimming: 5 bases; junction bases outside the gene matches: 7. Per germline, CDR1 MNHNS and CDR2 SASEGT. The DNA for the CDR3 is TGTGCCAGCATCCTACAGGGGGCAGGAGATACGCAGTATTTT. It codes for CASILQGAGDTQYF.

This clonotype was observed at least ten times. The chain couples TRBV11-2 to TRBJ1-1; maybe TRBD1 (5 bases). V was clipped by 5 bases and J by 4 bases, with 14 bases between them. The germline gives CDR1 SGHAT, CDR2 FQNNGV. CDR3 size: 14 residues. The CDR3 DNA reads TGTGCCAGCAGCCCTTTCCTCGGGGGCACTGAAGCTTTCTTT. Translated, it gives CASSPFLGGTEAFF.

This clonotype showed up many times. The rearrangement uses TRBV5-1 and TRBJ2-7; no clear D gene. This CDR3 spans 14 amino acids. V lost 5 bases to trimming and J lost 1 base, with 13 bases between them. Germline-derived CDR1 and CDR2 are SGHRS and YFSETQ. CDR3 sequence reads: CASRSGQNSYEQYF. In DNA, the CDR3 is TGCGCCAGCAGATCGGGCCAAAATTCCTACGAGCAGTACTTC.

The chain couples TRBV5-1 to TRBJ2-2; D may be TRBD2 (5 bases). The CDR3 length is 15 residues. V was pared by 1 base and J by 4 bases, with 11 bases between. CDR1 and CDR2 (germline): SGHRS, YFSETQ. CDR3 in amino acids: CASSLTARGTGELFF. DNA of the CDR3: TGCGCCAGCAGCTTGACGGCCCGGGGCACCGGGGAGCTGTTTTTT.

CDR3 in DNA: TGCGCCAGCAGTCCCGGGACAGGGATCTACGAGCAGTACTTC. Residues: CASSPGTGIYEQYF. The rearrangement joins TRBV5-1 to TRBJ2-7, with 9 bases that match TRBD1. Trimming took 5 bases from V and 3 from J; bases not matched to a gene: 6. Germline V CDR1 and CDR2: SGHRS, YFSETQ. This CDR3 has 14 amino acids.

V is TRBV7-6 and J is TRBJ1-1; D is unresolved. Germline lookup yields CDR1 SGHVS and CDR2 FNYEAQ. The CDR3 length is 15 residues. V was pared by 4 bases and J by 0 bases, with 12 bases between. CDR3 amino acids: CASSSQPGMNTEAFF. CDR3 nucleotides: TGTGCCAGCAGCTCCCAGCCGGGTATGAACACTGAAGCTTTCTTT.

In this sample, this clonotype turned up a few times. The CDR3 nucleotides read TGTGCCAGCAGTTTTCCGGGAAACCAAGAGACCCAGTACTTC. Its protein product is CASSFPGNQETQYF. The rearrangement joins TRBV12-3 or TRBV12-4 to TRBJ2-5, with D maybe TRBD2 (5 bases). Between the trimmed V and J ends, which lost 3 bases and 0 bases, there was a span of 8 bases. The length of the CDR3 is 14 residues.

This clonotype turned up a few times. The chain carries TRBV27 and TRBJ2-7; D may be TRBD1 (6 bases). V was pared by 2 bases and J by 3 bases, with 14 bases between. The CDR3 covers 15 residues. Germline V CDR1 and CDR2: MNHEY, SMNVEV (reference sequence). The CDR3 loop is CASSLTRDTYYEQYF. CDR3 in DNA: TGTGCCAGCAGTTTAACCCGGGACACCTACTACGAGCAGTACTTC.

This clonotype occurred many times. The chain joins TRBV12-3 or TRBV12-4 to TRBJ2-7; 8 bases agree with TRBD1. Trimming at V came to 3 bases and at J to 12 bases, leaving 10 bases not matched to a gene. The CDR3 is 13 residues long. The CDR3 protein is CASSFSRGQSPYF. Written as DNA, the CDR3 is TGTGCCAGCAGTTTTAGCAGGGGGCAAAGTCCGTACTTC.

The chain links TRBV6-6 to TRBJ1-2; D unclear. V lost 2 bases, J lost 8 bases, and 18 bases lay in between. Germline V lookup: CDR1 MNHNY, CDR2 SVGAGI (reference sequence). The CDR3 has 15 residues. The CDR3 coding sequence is TGTGCCAGCAGTTACCCCCGAACAGAATCTTACGGCTACACCTTC. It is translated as CASSYPRTESYGYTF.

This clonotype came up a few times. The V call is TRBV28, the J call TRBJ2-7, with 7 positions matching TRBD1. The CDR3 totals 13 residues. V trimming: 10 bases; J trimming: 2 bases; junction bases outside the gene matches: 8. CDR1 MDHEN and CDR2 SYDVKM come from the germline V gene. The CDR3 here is CATTTQGAYEQYF. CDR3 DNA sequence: TGTGCCACTACGACCCAGGGGGCCTACGAGCAGTACTTC. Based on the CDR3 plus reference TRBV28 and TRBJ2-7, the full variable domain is DVKVTQSSRYLVKRTGEKVFLECVQDMDHENMFWYRQDPGLGLRLIYFSYDVKMKEKGDIPEGYSVSREKKERFSLILESASTNQTSMYLCATTTQGAYEQYFGPGTRLTVT.

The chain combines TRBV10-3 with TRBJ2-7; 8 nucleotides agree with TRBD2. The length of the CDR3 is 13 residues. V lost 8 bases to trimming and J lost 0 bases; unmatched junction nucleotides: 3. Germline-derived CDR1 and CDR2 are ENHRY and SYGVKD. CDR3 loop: CAILSGDSYEQYF. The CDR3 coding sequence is TGTGCCATCCTTAGCGGGGACTCCTACGAGCAGTACTTC.

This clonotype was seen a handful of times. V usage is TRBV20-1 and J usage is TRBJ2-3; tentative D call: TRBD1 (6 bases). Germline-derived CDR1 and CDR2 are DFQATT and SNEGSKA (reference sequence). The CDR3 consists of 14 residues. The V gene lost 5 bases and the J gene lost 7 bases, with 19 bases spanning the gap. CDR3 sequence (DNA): TGCAGTGCTCCAACAGGGAAGGCCCTCAATACGCAGTATTTT. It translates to CSAPTGKALNTQYF.

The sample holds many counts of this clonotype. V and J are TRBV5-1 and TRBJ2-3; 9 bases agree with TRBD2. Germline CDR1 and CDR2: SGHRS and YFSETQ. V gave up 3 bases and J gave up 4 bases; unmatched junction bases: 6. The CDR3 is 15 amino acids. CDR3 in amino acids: CASSSGLATADTQYF. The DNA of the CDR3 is TGCGCCAGCAGCTCAGGACTAGCGACCGCAGATACGCAGTATTTT.

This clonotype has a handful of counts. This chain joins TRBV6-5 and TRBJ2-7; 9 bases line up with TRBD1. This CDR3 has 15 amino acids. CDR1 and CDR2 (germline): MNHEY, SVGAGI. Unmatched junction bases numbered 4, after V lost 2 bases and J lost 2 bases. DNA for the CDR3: TGTGCCAGCAGTTACCGGGGACAGGGAACCTACGAGCAGTACTTC. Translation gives CASSYRGQGTYEQYF.

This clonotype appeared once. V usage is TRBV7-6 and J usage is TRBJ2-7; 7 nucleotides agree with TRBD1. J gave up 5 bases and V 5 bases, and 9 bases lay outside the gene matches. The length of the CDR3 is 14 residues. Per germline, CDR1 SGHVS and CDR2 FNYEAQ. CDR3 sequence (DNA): TGTGCCAGCAGCCTGAGACAGGGAAGGAACGAGCAGTACTTC. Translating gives CASSLRQGRNEQYF.

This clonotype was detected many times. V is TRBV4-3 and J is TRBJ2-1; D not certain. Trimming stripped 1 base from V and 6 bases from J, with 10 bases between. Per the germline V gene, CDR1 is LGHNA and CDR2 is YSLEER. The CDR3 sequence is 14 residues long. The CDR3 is CASSQGEPSNEQFF. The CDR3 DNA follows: TGCGCCAGCAGCCAAGGGGAACCTTCCAATGAGCAGTTCTTC.

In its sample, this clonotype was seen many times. The CDR3: CASSLQWAEAFF. The CDR3, as DNA: TGTGCCAGCAGCTTACAGTGGGCTGAAGCTTTCTTT. The V and J genes are TRBV7-2 and TRBJ1-1; D call uncertain. Trimming cost V 2 bases and J 6 bases, with 7 bases left between them. Germline lookup yields CDR1 SGHTA and CDR2 FQGNSA. The CDR3 is made up of 12 amino acids.

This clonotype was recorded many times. As DNA, the CDR3 is TGTGCCAGCAGCTTCACTAGCGGGAGGCCGTTTGATGAGCAGTTCTTC. It is translated as CASSFTSGRPFDEQFF. The chain combines TRBV7-6 with TRBJ2-1, with TRBD2 identical over 12 bases. The length of the CDR3 is 16 residues. The ends lost 3 bases at V and 8 bases at J; junction bases unmatched: 8. Germline V gene sequence: CDR1 SGHVS, CDR2 FNYEAQ.

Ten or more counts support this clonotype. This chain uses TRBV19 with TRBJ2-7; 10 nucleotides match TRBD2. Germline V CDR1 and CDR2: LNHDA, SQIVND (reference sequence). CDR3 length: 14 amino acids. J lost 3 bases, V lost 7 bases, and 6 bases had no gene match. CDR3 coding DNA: TGTGCCAGTAAGCCCGTAGCGGGAGGCTACGAGCAGTACTTC. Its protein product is CASKPVAGGYEQYF.

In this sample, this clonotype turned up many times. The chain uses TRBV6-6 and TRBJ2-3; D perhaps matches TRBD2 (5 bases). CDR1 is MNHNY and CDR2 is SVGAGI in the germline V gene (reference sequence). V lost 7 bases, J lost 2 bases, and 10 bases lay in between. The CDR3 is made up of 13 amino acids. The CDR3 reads CASNMRATDTQYF. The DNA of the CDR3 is TGTGCCAGCAATATGAGGGCCACAGATACGCAGTATTTT.

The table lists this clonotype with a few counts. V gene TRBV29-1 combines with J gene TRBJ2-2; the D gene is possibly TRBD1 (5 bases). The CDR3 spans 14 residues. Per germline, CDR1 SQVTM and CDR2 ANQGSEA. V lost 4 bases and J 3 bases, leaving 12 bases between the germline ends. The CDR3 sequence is CSVAASTDTGELFF. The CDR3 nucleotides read TGCAGCGTTGCGGCTTCGACAGACACCGGGGAGCTGTTTTTT.